Sequencing of this T cell receptor beta chain was carried out in a study of lymphopenia after photon versus proton radiotherapy (dated by TCRdb to the late 2010s). Broadly, across the study: The immunological effects of photon versus proton radiation therapy were compared in patients with gastrointestinal tumors who developed high-grade lymphopenia. The study was designed to characterize how the impact on the immune system differs between the two radiation modalities. The cohort included some 20 patients with gastrointestinal tumors who developed lymphopenia after receiving either photon or proton therapy.

Points on this clone: Its recognized antigen is unknown. No base quality information exists; no much larger clone differs at one position.

Summary of the overall study and its limitations: During treatment, patients who received proton therapy stayed relatively stable, whereas patients who received photon therapy lost naive T cells and TCR diversity and gained effector/memory populations. After the lymphocyte count nadir, repertoires from photon-treated patients showed oligoclonal expansion, particularly of CD8+ Temra cells, and this expansion drove the decline in diversity. The survival association was assessed only in patients who died, and better survival with proton therapy was presented by the authors as a possibility rather than a demonstrated result. Across the cohort, among patients who died, a greater drop in TCR diversity after the nadir was inversely correlated with overall survival time.

The germline V gene provides CDR1 MGHRA and CDR2 YSYEKL. Measured from the cysteine to the phenylalanine, the CDR3 is 19 residues long. Only the CDR3 portion is preserved as DNA: 57 bases, with reading frame beginning at the first base. Trimming takes 0 bases off V and 4 bases off J; junction bases not matched to a gene: 9. Preparation of the library involved the immunoSEQ multiplex PCR assay. Deep sequencing of rearranged TCR beta loci, alongside multiparametric flow cytometry, was used to profile T cell repertoires. Drawn from immuneACCESS, this table holds only the in-frame rearrangements with V and J called that TCRdb kept. Clones are partly lost; checked studies trace under half to an unresolved V gene and leave the rest unexplained. For this sample there are 77,000 or so clones; around 88% appear just once. 1.3% to 1.5% of the sample comes from the top ten.

The TCR was taken from a man aged 55 to 70 with pancreatic cancer. Here the chain combines TRBV4-1 and TRBJ2-5, and TRBD2 aligns with 15 junction nucleotides. Sequenced material: peripheral blood, taken from a patient treated with proton-based radiotherapy. The CDR3 here reads CASSQERTSGRGGGETQYF. The DNA sequence is TGCGCCAGCAGCCAAGAAAGGACTAGCGGGAGGGGCGGGGGAGAGACCCAGTACTTC.